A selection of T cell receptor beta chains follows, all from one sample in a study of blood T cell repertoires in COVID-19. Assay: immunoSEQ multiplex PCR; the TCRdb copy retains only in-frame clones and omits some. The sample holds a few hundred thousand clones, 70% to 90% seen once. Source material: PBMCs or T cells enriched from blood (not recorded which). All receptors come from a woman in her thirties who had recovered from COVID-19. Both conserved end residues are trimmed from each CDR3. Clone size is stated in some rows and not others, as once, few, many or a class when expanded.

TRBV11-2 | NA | ASSRRDRDEKLF
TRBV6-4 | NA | ASREGTSGTISSYNEQF
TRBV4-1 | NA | ASSPDRGRSNEKLF
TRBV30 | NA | AWSVGGALKQY
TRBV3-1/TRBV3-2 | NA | ASSQRQGTEAF
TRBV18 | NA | ASSPGLAGAPAYEQY
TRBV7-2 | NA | ASSLMGLANTGELF
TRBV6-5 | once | ASIKGGAVTEAF
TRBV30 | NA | AWSTGTQY
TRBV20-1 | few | SASERGGRNEQF
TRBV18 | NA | ASSGGAYEQY
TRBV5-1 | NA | ASSYADRFNSPLH
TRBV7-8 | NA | ASSPQGKLF
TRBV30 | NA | AWSVGRVTGNTIY
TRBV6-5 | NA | ASSRGQGAYYGYT
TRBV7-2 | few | ASSLVTRDRVLGTEAF
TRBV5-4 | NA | ASSLTGPYGYT
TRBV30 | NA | AWSVLDGGTFGRYT
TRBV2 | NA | ASSEAGQKPFSY
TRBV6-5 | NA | AWGEGGPSYEQY
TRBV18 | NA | ASSPTGSDRQPQH
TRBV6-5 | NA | ASSYGLLQANEQF
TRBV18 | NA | ASSPLQEYGYT
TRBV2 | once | ASTSPRTGSLYGYT
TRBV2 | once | ASSLQGSTEAF
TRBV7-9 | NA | ASSSSGQGNQPQH
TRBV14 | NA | ASSADYGAEAF
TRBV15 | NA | ATSRRTGTGNNEQF
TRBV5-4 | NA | ASSLDEATQY
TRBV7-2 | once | ASSLRGGSEKLF
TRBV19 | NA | ASSTPSGGISDTQY
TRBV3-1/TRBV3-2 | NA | ASSQGPVFGQY
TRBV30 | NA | AWSVRDYNEQF
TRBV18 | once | ASSPLGQELSEQF
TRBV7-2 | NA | ASSLAQGANFYGYT
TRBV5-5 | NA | ASTLLGPTSGANVLT
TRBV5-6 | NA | ASRAEFENTLYGYT
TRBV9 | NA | ASSEQGGAYNEQF
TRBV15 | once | ATSRDRGIQPQH
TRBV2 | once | ASTQDGLAGTYGELF
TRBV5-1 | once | ASSSSGKSNYGYT